The 29 T cell receptor beta chains reported below all come from one sample, sequenced in a study of shared clonotypes between healthy human individuals. Profiling relied on immunoSEQ multiplex PCR, and the TCRdb table lists in-frame clones only, not all of them. The data contain some 2.1 million clones, roughly 95% of them singletons. The sequenced sample was naive CD4+ T cells sorted from blood. The subset was: CD45RA+ positively selected. The source is a man between 18 and 29 years old in good health.

In its sample, this clone was seen once. This chain links TRBV2 with TRBJ2-7; 14 bases agree with TRBD2. CDR3 length: 16 residues. The germline V gene encodes CDR1 SNHLY and CDR2 FYNNEI. V dropped 3 bases and J dropped 2; count of bases not matched to a gene: 3. The CDR3 nucleotides read TGTGCCAGCAGTGACCAGGGACTAGCGGGAGCCTACGAGCAGTACTTC. Translation gives CASSDQGLAGAYEQYF. Supplemented by reference TRBV2 and TRBJ2-7, the full variable domain reads EPEVTQTPSHQVTQMGQEVILRCVPISNHLYFYWYRQILGQKVEFLVSFYNNEISEKSEIFDDQFSVERPDGSNFTLKIRSTKLEDSAMYFCASSDQGLAGAYEQYFGPGTRLTVT.

The rearrangement uses TRBV27 and TRBJ1-4; 7 positions agree with TRBD1. J gave up 0 bases and V 2 bases, and 3 bases lay outside the gene matches. The germline gives CDR1 MNHEY, CDR2 SMNVEV (reference sequence). The CDR3 contains 16 residues. The CDR3 bases are TGTGCCAGCAGTTTAGGGACAGCTGCAACTAATGAAAAACTGTTTTTT. It yields the protein CASSLGTAATNEKLFF. The full variable domain, its missing parts supplied by reference TRBV27 and TRBJ1-4, is EAQVTQNPRYLITVTGKKLTVTCSQNMNHEYMSWYRQDPGLGLRQIYYSMNVEVTDKGDVPEGYKVSRKEKRNFPLILESPSPNQTSLYFCASSLGTAATNEKLFFGSGTQLSVL.

This rearrangement joins TRBV11-3 to TRBJ2-1; D ambiguous. The CDR3 extends over 15 amino acids. V shed 1 base and J shed 3 bases, with 10 bases lying between them. CDR1 is SGHNT and CDR2 is YENEEA in the germline V gene. Here the CDR3 reads CASSLGRQYYNEQFF. The CDR3 region has the DNA TGTGCCAGCAGCTTAGGACGGCAGTACTACAATGAGCAGTTCTTC.

The chain employs TRBV5-1 and TRBJ1-4, with D tentatively TRBD1 (5 bases). Germline loops: CDR1 SGHRS, CDR2 YFSETQ. The CDR3 runs to 16 residues. Trimming removed 3 bases at V and 4 bases at J, with 16 bases between. CDR3 protein: CASSSPLGTDNEKLFF. In DNA form, the CDR3 reads TGCGCCAGCAGCTCACCCCTCGGGACCGATAATGAAAAACTGTTTTTT. Using reference TRBV5-1 and TRBJ1-4 for the parts outside the CDR3, the full variable domain is KAGVTQTPRYLIKTRGQQVTLSCSPISGHRSVSWYQQTPGQGLQFLFEYFSETQRNKGNFPGRFSGRQFSNSRSEMNVSTLELGDSALYLCASSSPLGTDNEKLFFGSGTQLSVL.

This chain joins TRBV5-5 and TRBJ1-6; D not resolved. Germline CDR1 is SGHKS and CDR2 is YYEKEE (reference sequence). The length of the CDR3 is 15 residues. The V gene lost 0 bases and the J gene lost 9 bases, with 13 bases spanning the gap. The CDR3 nucleotides are TGTGCCAGCAGCTTGGTATTCCCAATTGGTTCACCCCTCCACTTT. Residues: CASSLVFPIGSPLHF.

The rearrangement links TRBV6-5 to TRBJ2-7; weak D call: TRBD1 (5 bases). CDR3 length: 15 residues. Trimming removed 0 bases at V and 4 bases at J, with 13 bases between. Looked up from germline, CDR1 is MNHEY and CDR2 is SVGAGI. The CDR3 DNA is TGTGCCAGCAGTTACTCGAGGAAGGGGCATTACGAGCAGTACTTC. It encodes CASSYSRKGHYEQYF.

The chain recombines TRBV28 with TRBJ1-5; 7 bases align to TRBD1. The germline V gene encodes CDR1 MDHEN and CDR2 SYDVKM. V lost 6 bases to trimming and J lost 0 bases; unmatched junction nucleotides: 8. CDR3 length: 16 residues. CDR3 in amino acids: CASRDATGYSNQPQHF. CDR3 nucleotides: TGTGCCAGCAGGGACGCGACAGGGTATAGCAATCAGCCCCAGCATTTT.

V gene TRBV28 combines with J gene TRBJ2-1, with TRBD1 identical over 8 bases. The germline CDR1 and CDR2 sequences are MDHEN and SYDVKM. The junction had 5 bases not matched to a gene; V was cut back by 4 bases and J by 3 bases. The CDR3 runs 15 residues. As DNA, the CDR3 is TGTGCCAGCAGTTCCCCGGACAGGGTCTACAATGAGCAGTTCTTC. Residues: CASSSPDRVYNEQFF.

This rearrangement joins TRBV9 to TRBJ1-2, with D hard to call. The germline V gene encodes CDR1 SGDLS and CDR2 YYNGEE. This CDR3 contains 14 residues. Trimming removed 3 bases from V and 5 bases from J, with 14 bases in between. Here the CDR3 DNA reads TGTGCCAGCAGCGAAGCACCTGGGCGATATGGCTACACCTTC. Translating it yields CASSEAPGRYGYTF.

V gene TRBV6-5 combines with J gene TRBJ1-5; TRBD1 might be the D (6 bases). The CDR3 sequence is 15 residues long. Looked up from germline, CDR1 is MNHEY and CDR2 is SVGAGI. V was trimmed by 5 bases and J by 0 bases, leaving 11 bases between them. The CDR3 nucleotides read TGTGCCAGCAGTCAACAGGGTTTTAGCAATCAGCCCCAGCATTTT. Residues: CASSQQGFSNQPQHF.

The chain couples TRBV19 to TRBJ2-2; D unresolved. The CDR3 runs to 14 residues. Germline CDR1 LNHDA, CDR2 SQIVND (reference sequence). With 2 bases removed from V and 6 bases from J, the gap between germline ends came to 10 bases. The chain's CDR3 is CASSIMKVSGELFF. CDR3 sequence (DNA): TGTGCCAGTAGTATAATGAAGGTTTCCGGGGAGCTGTTTTTT. Using reference TRBV19 and TRBJ2-2 for the parts outside the CDR3, the full variable domain is DGGITQSPKYLFRKEGQNVTLSCEQNLNHDAMYWYRQDPGQGLRLIYYSQIVNDFQKGDIAEGYSVSREKKESFPLTVTSAQKNPTAFYLCASSIMKVSGELFFGEGSRLTVL.

The gene calls are TRBV2 and TRBJ2-5; D gene uncertain. CDR1 is SNHLY and CDR2 is FYNNEI in the germline V gene. The V end was cut by 8 bases, the J end by 5 bases, with 15 bases between. The CDR3 consists of 13 residues. The CDR3 sequence: CASHPTQWETQYF. The CDR3 bases are TGTGCCAGCCACCCGACCCAGTGGGAGACCCAGTACTTC.

The chain is built from TRBV6-1 and TRBJ2-3, with TRBD1 matching 8 bases. The germline CDR1 and CDR2 sequences are MNHNS and SASEGT. The V segment lost 4 bases and the J segment 1 base; nucleotides outside the gene matches: 10. The length of the CDR3 is 17 residues. The CDR3 here is CASSVPGQVQGTDTQYF. In DNA, the CDR3 is TGTGCCAGCAGTGTACCGGGACAGGTACAAGGCACAGATACGCAGTATTTT.

This rearrangement joins TRBV5-4 to TRBJ2-7; D is ambiguous. Trimming shortened V by 4 bases and J by 4 bases, and 15 bases separated the two germline ends. This CDR3 contains 14 residues. From germline, CDR1 is SGHNT and CDR2 YYREEE (reference sequence). CDR3 DNA: TGTGCCAGCAGCCAACAAACTCTACGTTACGAGCAGTACTTC. Encoded protein: CASSQQTLRYEQYF.

This clone was recorded only once. This chain connects TRBV6-6 to TRBJ1-1; possibly TRBD1 for D (6 bases). This CDR3 comprises 16 residues. Between the trimmed V and J ends, which lost 7 bases and 4 bases, there was a span of 22 bases. Germline V CDR1 and CDR2: MNHNY, SVGAGI (reference sequence). CDR3 sequence: CASIDDTNVGATEAFF. The DNA of the CDR3 is TGTGCCAGCATCGACGATACAAATGTGGGGGCCACTGAAGCTTTCTTT.

The chain joins TRBV7-2 to TRBJ2-1; 8 bases match TRBD2. Unmatched junction bases numbered 5, after V lost 5 bases and J lost 11 bases. The CDR3 extends over 12 amino acids. The germline CDR1 and CDR2 sequences are SGHTA and FQGNSA. The CDR3, as DNA: TGTGCCAGCAGCCCTGCGGGAGGTAAGCAGTTCTTC. Translation gives CASSPAGGKQFF.

The chain has TRBV2 and TRBJ2-1; 7 bases are a match to TRBD2. Per germline, CDR1 SNHLY and CDR2 FYNNEI. The CDR3 has 12 residues. The CDR3 sequence is CMAGDHVDEQFF. For the CDR3, the DNA is TGTATGGCGGGAGATCATGTAGATGAGCAGTTCTTC.

Details on this clone: This specimen includes other DNA sequences encoding the same CDR3. The chain has TRBV5-1 and TRBJ2-5, with 8 bases that match TRBD1. With V trimmed by 5 bases and J by 5 bases, 5 bases remained unmatched. Germline V gives CDR1 SGHRS, CDR2 YFSETQ. The CDR3 extends over 13 amino acids. DNA for the CDR3: TGCGCCAGCAGTTCAACAGGGGGGGAGACCCAGTACTTC. The encoded protein is CASSSTGGETQYF.

The chain employs TRBV6-5 and TRBJ1-6; unclear D gene. CDR1 and CDR2 (germline): MNHEY, SVGAGI. The CDR3 length is 14 residues. V lost 1 base, J lost 4 bases, and 5 bases lay in between. CDR3 bases: TGTGCCAGCAGTTACTTTCGGTATAATTCACCCCTCCACTTT. Protein product: CASSYFRYNSPLHF.

This chain links TRBV19 with TRBJ1-2; D gene ambiguous. Deletions cut 5 bases from V and 8 bases from J, with 12 bases between. In germline, CDR1 is LNHDA, CDR2 SQIVND (reference sequence). The CDR3 contains 12 residues. The CDR3 protein is CASSGPTWGYTF. The CDR3 bases are TGTGCCAGTAGTGGCCCTACCTGGGGCTACACCTTC. The full variable domain, rest sourced from reference TRBV19 and TRBJ1-2, is DGGITQSPKYLFRKEGQNVTLSCEQNLNHDAMYWYRQDPGQGLRLIYYSQIVNDFQKGDIAEGYSVSREKKESFPLTVTSAQKNPTAFYLCASSGPTWGYTFGSGTRLTVV.

This clone was detected once. The chain uses TRBV10-3 and TRBJ2-5, with D tentatively TRBD2 (5 bases). This CDR3 has 12 residues. Trimming stripped 6 bases from V and 5 bases from J, with 10 bases between. Germline lookup yields CDR1 ENHRY and CDR2 SYGVKD. For the CDR3, the DNA is TGTGCCATCAGCTTACCGGGGGAGACCCAGTACTTC. Its translation: CAISLPGETQYF.

This chain joins TRBV4-1 and TRBJ2-1; D perhaps matches TRBD1 (6 bases). V was clipped by 2 bases and J by 0 bases, with 14 bases between them. The CDR3 is 17 amino acids. Germline loops: CDR1 MGHRA, CDR2 YSYEKL. The CDR3 loop reads CASSQPRTVSSYNEQFF. The CDR3 bases are TGCGCCAGCAGCCAACCCCGGACAGTTAGCTCCTACAATGAGCAGTTCTTC.

This chain uses TRBV28 with TRBJ1-1, with 8 bases aligning to TRBD1. The CDR3 extends over 15 amino acids. The trim removed 3 bases at V and 5 bases at J, leaving 8 bases unmatched. Germline CDR1 and CDR2: MDHEN and SYDVKM. The CDR3 protein is CASSLQGAVWTEAFF. CDR3 DNA: TGTGCCAGCAGTTTGCAGGGGGCAGTTTGGACTGAAGCTTTCTTT. Together with reference TRBV28 and TRBJ1-1, the CDR3 gives the full variable domain: DVKVTQSSRYLVKRTGEKVFLECVQDMDHENMFWYRQDPGLGLRLIYFSYDVKMKEKGDIPEGYSVSREKKERFSLILESASTNQTSMYLCASSLQGAVWTEAFFGQGTRLTVV.

The chain uses TRBV5-1 and TRBJ2-2, with 9 bases identical to TRBD1. V dropped 4 bases and J dropped 3; count of bases not matched to a gene: 4. CDR3 length: 15 residues. CDR1 and CDR2 (germline): SGHRS, YFSETQ. CDR3 in DNA: TGCGCCAGCAGCAACCGGGACAGGGACACCGGGGAGCTGTTTTTT. The encoded protein is CASSNRDRDTGELFF.

CDR3 DNA: TGCAGCGTTGAAGCCCCGGGACAATCCATATATTTT. This sequence encodes CSVEAPGQSIYF. The chain carries TRBV29-1 and TRBJ1-3; the D gene is possibly TRBD1 (6 bases). The CDR3 consists of 12 residues. V gave up 1 base and J gave up 11 bases, with 12 bases separating them. Germline-derived CDR1 and CDR2 are SQVTM and ANQGSEA.

The V and J genes are TRBV23-1 and TRBJ1-4; D is unclear. TRBV23-1 falls under the ORF class, with uncertain function. This CDR3 region has 14 residues. The V end was cut by 7 bases, the J end by 2 bases, with 11 bases between. The CDR3 region is CASMLVRTNEKLFF. The CDR3 nucleotides are TGCGCCAGCATGTTGGTGCGGACTAATGAAAAACTGTTTTTT.

This chain uses TRBV2 with TRBJ1-1; 8 bases align to TRBD1. From germline, CDR1 is SNHLY and CDR2 FYNNEI. Trimming removed 9 bases from V and 5 bases from J; junction bases left unmatched: 11. The CDR3 totals 14 residues. The CDR3 coding sequence is TGTGCCAGTGACCCACTCCAGGGGGCTACTGAAGCTTTCTTT. This translates into CASDPLQGATEAFF.

The rearrangement links TRBV10-3 to TRBJ1-2; 9 nucleotides agree with TRBD1. This CDR3 spans 14 amino acids. J lost 1 base, V lost 7 bases, and 4 bases had no gene match. Germline V CDR1 and CDR2: ENHRY, SYGVKD. CDR3 DNA: TGTGCCATCAATCGACAGGGGGTTAACTATGGCTACACCTTC. It yields the protein CAINRQGVNYGYTF.

The V and J genes are TRBV27 and TRBJ1-2; 8 positions agree with TRBD1. The V segment lost 3 bases and the J segment 6 bases; nucleotides outside the gene matches: 9. Germline loops: CDR1 MNHEY, CDR2 SMNVEV (reference sequence). This CDR3 contains 15 residues. CDR3 nucleotides: TGTGCCAGCAGTTTCTCTGTGGACAGGGCTCATGGCTACACCTTC. It specifies CASSFSVDRAHGYTF.